The source of this T cell receptor (beta chain) is a study of blood T cell repertoires in COVID-19. Across the whole study: There were acute and convalescent COVID-19 samples, and they came from the United States, Italy and Spain. Sources were T cells, B-cell-depleted T cells, or PBMCs; the material itself was cDNA or gDNA.

Germline V lookup: CDR1 KGHSH, CDR2 LQKENI. Deletions cut 5 bases from V and 2 bases from J, with 9 bases between. This CDR3 spans 13 amino acids. Authors' methods: By means of reference gene primer amplification, nucleated cell counts were estimated. The table came from immunoSEQ multiplex PCR; TCRdb's copy has only in-frame clones and leaves some out. V and J calls and clone size are copied from that table; D and trimming were computed from the DNA. The sample includes about 140,000 clones, 80% to 90% of them seen just once. The origin of this receptor is a woman over 75 with acute or convalescent COVID-19. Sequenced material: peripheral blood. The chain joins TRBV18 to TRBJ2-5; no firm D call. CDR3 residues: CASSSGIQETQYF. The CDR3 coding sequence is TGTGCCAGCTCATCGGGTATTCAAGAGACCCAGTACTTC.